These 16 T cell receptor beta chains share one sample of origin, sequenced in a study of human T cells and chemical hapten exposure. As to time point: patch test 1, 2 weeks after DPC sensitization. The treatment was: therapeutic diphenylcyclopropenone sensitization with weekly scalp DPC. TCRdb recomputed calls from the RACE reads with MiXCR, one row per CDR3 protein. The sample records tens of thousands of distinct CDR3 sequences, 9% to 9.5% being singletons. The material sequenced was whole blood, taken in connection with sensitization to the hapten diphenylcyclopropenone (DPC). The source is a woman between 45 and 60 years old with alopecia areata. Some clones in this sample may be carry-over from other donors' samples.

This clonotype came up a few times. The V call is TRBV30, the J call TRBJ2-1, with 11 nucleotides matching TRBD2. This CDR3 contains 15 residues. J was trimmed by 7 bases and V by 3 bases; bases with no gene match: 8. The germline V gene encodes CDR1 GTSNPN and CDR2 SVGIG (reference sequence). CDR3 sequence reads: CAWRVASGRINEQFF. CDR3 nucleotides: TGTGCCTGGAGGGTTGCTAGCGGGAGGATAAATGAGCAGTTCTTC.

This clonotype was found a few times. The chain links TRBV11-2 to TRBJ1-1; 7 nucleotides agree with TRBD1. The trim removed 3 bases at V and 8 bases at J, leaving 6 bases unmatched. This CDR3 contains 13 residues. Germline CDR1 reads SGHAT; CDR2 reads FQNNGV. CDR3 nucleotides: TGTGCCAGCAGCTTCGGACAGGCGCACGAAGCTTTCTTT. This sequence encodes CASSFGQAHEAFF.

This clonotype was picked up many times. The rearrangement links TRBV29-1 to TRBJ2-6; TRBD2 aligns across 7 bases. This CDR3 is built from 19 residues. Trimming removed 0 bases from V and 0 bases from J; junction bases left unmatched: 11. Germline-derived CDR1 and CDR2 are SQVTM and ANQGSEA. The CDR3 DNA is TGCAGCGTTGAAGATCCACGGGAGGAGATTATCTCTGGGGCCAACGTCCTGACTTTC. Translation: CSVEDPREEIISGANVLTF.

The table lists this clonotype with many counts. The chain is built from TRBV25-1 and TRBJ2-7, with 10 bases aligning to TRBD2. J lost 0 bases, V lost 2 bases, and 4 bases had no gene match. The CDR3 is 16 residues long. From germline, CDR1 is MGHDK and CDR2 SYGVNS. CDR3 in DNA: TGTGCCAGCAGTGAACCCGCTAGCGGGGGCTCCTACGAGCAGTACTTC. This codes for CASSEPASGGSYEQYF.

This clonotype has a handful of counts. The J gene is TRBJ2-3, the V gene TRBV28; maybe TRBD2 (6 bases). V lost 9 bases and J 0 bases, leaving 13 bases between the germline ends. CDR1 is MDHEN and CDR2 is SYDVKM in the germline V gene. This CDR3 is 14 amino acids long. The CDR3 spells CASYSGVSTDTQYF. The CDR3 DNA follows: TGTGCCAGTTATAGCGGTGTAAGCACAGATACGCAGTATTTT.

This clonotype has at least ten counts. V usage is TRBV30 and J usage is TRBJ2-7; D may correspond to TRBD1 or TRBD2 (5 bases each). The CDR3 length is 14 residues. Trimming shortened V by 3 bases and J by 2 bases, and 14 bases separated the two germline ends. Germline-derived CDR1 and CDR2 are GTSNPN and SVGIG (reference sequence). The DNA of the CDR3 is TGTGCCTGGAGCGCCGTTCGAGGGGCCTACGAGCAGTACTTC. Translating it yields CAWSAVRGAYEQYF.

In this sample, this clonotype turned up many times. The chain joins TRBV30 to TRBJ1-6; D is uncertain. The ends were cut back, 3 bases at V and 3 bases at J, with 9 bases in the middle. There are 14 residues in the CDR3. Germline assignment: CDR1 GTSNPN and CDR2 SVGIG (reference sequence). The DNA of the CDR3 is TGTGCCTGGAGAGGAGGGATCTATAATTCACCCCTCCACTTT. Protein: CAWRGGIYNSPLHF.

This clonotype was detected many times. The CDR3: CASSTGTGDTGELFF. CDR3 sequence (DNA): TGTGCCAGTAGTACAGGGACAGGGGACACCGGGGAGCTGTTTTTT. The J gene is TRBJ2-2, the V gene TRBV19, with 10 nucleotides matching TRBD1. CDR3 length equals 15 residues. The V and J ends lost 4 bases and 3 bases, in that order; junction bases with no gene match: 2. In germline, CDR1 is LNHDA, CDR2 SQIVND (reference sequence).

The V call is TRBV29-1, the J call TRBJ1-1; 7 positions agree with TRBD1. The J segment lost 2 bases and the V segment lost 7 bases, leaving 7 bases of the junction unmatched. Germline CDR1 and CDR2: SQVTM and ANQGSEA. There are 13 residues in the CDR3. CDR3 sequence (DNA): TGCAGCGCCGAACGGGACAGTAACACTGAAGCTTTCTTT. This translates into CSAERDSNTEAFF.

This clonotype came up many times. CDR3 DNA sequence: TGCAGCGTTGAAGGGAGACTTGGCGGGGAGCTGTTTTTT. Amino acid sequence: CSVEGRLGGELFF. This chain uses TRBV29-1 with TRBJ2-2; D remains ambiguous. Trimming left V 1 base short and J 7 bases short, with 10 bases between. The V gene's germline CDR1 is SQVTM and CDR2 ANQGSEA. This CDR3 is 13 amino acids long.

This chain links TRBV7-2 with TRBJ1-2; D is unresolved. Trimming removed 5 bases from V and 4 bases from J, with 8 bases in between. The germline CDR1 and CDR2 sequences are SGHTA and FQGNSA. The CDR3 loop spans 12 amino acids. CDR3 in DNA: TGTGCCAGCAGCCCAACAGTCTATGGCTACACCTTC. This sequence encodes CASSPTVYGYTF.

CDR3 in amino acids: CASRPGTYSTGELFF. CDR3 bases: TGTGCCAGCAGGCCCGGGACATACTCCACCGGGGAGCTGTTTTTT. The chain couples TRBV28 to TRBJ2-2, with D possibly TRBD1 on 6 matching bases. The germline V and J ends were trimmed by 6 bases and 4 bases, with 15 bases remaining between them. From germline, CDR1 is MDHEN and CDR2 SYDVKM. There are 15 residues in the CDR3.

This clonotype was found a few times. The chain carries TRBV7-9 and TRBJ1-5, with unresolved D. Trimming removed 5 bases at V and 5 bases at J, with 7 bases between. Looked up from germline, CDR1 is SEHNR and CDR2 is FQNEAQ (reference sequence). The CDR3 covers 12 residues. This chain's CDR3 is CASSPPDQPQHF. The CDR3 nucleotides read TGTGCCAGCAGCCCACCTGATCAGCCCCAGCATTTT.

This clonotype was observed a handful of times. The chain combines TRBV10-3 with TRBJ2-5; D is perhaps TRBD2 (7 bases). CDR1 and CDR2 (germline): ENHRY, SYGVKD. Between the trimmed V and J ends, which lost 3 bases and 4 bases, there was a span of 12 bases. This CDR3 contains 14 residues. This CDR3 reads CAISDVGGGETQYF. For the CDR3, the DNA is TGTGCCATCAGTGATGTGGGAGGGGGAGAGACCCAGTACTTC.

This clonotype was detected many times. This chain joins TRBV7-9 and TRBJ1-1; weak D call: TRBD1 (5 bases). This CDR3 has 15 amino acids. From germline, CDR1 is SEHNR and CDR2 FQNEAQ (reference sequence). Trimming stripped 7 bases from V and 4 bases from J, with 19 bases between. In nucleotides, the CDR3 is TGTGCCAGCATCATTAGCGGGGGTGGTGGCACTGAAGCTTTCTTT. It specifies CASIISGGGGTEAFF.

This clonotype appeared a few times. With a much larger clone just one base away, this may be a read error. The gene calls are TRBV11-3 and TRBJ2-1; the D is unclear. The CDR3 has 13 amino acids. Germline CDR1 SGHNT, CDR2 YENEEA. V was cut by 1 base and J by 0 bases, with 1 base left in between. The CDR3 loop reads CASSLASYNEQFF. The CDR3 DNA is TGTGCCAGCAGCTTAGCCTCCTACAATGAGCAGTTCTTC.